The present entry profiles one T cell receptor beta chain with its context. The time point here: baseline, week 1 (first vaccination visit). Specified treatment: pre-vaccination baseline after standard-of-care therapy. This sample is drawn from a study of a mutant IDH1 vaccine in newly diagnosed glioma. Only in-frame clones appear in the TCRdb table, and some are missing; sequencing was by immunoSEQ multiplex PCR. The data contain some 15,000 clones, 80% to 90% of them singletons. Trimming shortened V by 4 bases and J by 2 bases, and 16 bases separated the two germline ends. CDR1 is SGHRS and CDR2 is YFSETQ in the germline V gene. CDR3 length: 16 residues.

This TCR came from a woman aged 40 to 55 with glioma. Some clones in this sample may be carry-over from other donors' samples. The sequencing used PBMCs, collected from a glioma patient treated with radiotherapy, temozolomide or both. The genes are TRBV5-1 and TRBJ2-1; weak D call: TRBD1 (5 bases). The CDR3, as DNA: TGCGCCAGCAGCCGGATGAAGGGGCCAGCCTACAATGAGCAGTTCTTC. Protein sequence: CASSRMKGPAYNEQFF.